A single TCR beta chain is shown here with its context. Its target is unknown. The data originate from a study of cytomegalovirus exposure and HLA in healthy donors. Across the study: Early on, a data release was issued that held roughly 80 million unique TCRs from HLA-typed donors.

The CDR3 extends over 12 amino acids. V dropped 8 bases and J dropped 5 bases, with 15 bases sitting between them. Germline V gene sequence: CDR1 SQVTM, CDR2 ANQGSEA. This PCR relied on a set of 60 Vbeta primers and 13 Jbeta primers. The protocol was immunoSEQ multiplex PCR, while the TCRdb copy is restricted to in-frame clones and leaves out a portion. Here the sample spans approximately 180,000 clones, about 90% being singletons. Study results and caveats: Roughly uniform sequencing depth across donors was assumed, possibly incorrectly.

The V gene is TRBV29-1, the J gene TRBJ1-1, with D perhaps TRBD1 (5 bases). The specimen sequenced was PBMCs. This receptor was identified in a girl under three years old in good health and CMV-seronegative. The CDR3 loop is CSSRRGGTEAFF. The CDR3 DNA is TGCAGCTCCCGCCGGGGGGGAACTGAAGCTTTCTTT.